Listed below are T cell receptor beta chains from one sample, sequenced in a study of spatial heterogeneity in lung cancer. TCRdb ran MiXCR on the 5' RACE reads and lists one entry per CDR3 protein. The table has some 7,500 distinct CDR3 sequences, 8.6% seen once. This specimen consisted of PBMCs, obtained at surgery. Every receptor here comes from a male donor with early-stage non-small cell lung cancer. Each CDR3 is given with its conserved first and last residue. D genes are given only for firm matches. The size of a clone is reported for some rows only, either as once, few or many, or as a class for expanded clones.

TGCAGTGCTAGTAAGGTGGGCGGCTCCTACAATGAGCAGTTCTTC CSASKVGGSYNEQFF - TRBV20-1 many TRBJ2-1
TGTGCCACCAGTGATTTTAAGGACACAGAGACCCAGTACTTC CATSDFKDTETQYF - TRBV24-1 - TRBJ2-5
TGTGCCAGCAGCTTGGGTCTAGCGGGAGGTATGGGGAATGAGCAGTTCTTC CASSLGLAGGMGNEQFF TRBD2 TRBV5-5 many TRBJ2-1
TGCAGTGCTAGAGACGAACAGAGCTCCTATAATTCACCCCTCCACTTT CSARDEQSSYNSPLHF - TRBV20-1 many TRBJ1-6
TGCGCCAGCAGCTTGGCGGGGGAAAAGGGTGAAAAACTGTTTTTT CASSLAGEKGEKLFF - TRBV5-1 many TRBJ1-4
TGTGCCAGCAGCCGCGGGACGGAGATTAGCTATTACAATGAGCAGTTCTTC CASSRGTEISYYNEQFF - TRBV14 many TRBJ2-1
TGTGCCAGCAGTTACCAGGGGGCGCAAGACGAGCAGTACTTC CASSYQGAQDEQYF TRBD1 TRBV6-2/TRBV6-3 many TRBJ2-7
TGTGCCAGCAGTTACGGCGAGATTAGTGAATCCTACGAGCAGTACTTC CASSYGEISESYEQYF - TRBV6-2/TRBV6-3 many TRBJ2-7
TGTGCCAGCAGCCAAGAAGGACAGGGTCGGTACGAGCAGTACTTC CASSQEGQGRYEQYF TRBD1 TRBV4-2 many TRBJ2-7
TGTGCCAGCAGTGTGACACCTAACACTGAAGCTTTCTTT CASSVTPNTEAFF - TRBV2 large TRBJ1-1
TGTGCCAGCAGCGTAGAGTGGCAGAACACCATATATTTT CASSVEWQNTIYF - TRBV9 many TRBJ1-3
TGTGCCAGCACCCTCTTCCTGGGAGCTGTTGAGCAGTTCTTC CASTLFLGAVEQFF - TRBV12-3/TRBV12-4 many TRBJ2-1
TGCGCCAGCAGCTTAACAGGACCTAGCACAGATACGCAGTATTTT CASSLTGPSTDTQYF - TRBV5-1 many TRBJ2-3
TGTGCCAGCAGCCAAGATAGGGGAGGGTACTATGGCTACACCTTC CASSQDRGGYYGYTF - TRBV4-2 many TRBJ1-2
TGTGCCAGCAGCTTAGAGGGGGCACGCTACAATGAGCAGTTCTTC CASSLEGARYNEQFF TRBD1 TRBV7-9 - TRBJ2-1
TGTGCCAGCAGCTCCGCGATCGATCAGCCCCAGCATTTT CASSSAIDQPQHF - TRBV9 many TRBJ1-5
TGTGCCAGCAGCTTCCCCCGGACTAGCGGGAGTAGTGGTCACAATGAGCAGTTCTTC CASSFPRTSGSSGHNEQFF TRBD2 TRBV7-9 few TRBJ2-1
TGTGCCAGCAGCCAAGAGGGAACGGGGGAGGGCCTGGATGATACGCAGTATTTT CASSQEGTGEGLDDTQYF TRBD2 TRBV3-1 - TRBJ2-3
TGTGCCTGGAGTCCGAGGAGGGACAGAGGCTACACCTTC CAWSPRRDRGYTF TRBD1 TRBV30 - TRBJ1-2
TGTGCCAGCCAGGAGATGAACACTGAAGCTTTCTTT CASQEMNTEAFF - TRBV2 many TRBJ1-1
TGCAGCATAACCCTGAACACTGAAGCTTTCTTT CSITLNTEAFF - TRBV29-1 medium-sized TRBJ1-1
TGTGCCAGCAGTTACGGGACAGGGTTTTTCACCGGGGAGCTGTTTTTT CASSYGTGFFTGELFF TRBD1 TRBV6-5 many TRBJ2-2
TGTGCCTGGAAAGGGGGAAACACCGGGGAGCTGTTTTTT CAWKGGNTGELFF - TRBV30 - TRBJ2-2
TGTGCCAGCATCTTCGGCGGGGGTGGCGCCTACAATGAGCAGTTCTTC CASIFGGGGAYNEQFF TRBD2 TRBV12-3/TRBV12-4 many TRBJ2-1
TGCAGTGCTAGGCCTGACAGGGAAGGTGGAAACACCATATATTTT CSARPDREGGNTIYF TRBD1 TRBV20-1 - TRBJ1-3
TGCGCCAGCAGCTTTGACCGTGCCAGCCCTTATGGCTACACCTTC CASSFDRASPYGYTF - TRBV5-1 many TRBJ1-2
TGTGCCAGCAGCTTAACGGGGTCTAGCGGGAGTCTCGTCAATGAGCAGTTCTTC CASSLTGSSGSLVNEQFF TRBD2 TRBV7-3 many TRBJ2-1
TGTGCCAGCAGTGACTCGTCGGGCGGAACAGATACGCAGTATTTT CASSDSSGGTDTQYF - TRBV6-4 many TRBJ2-3
TGTGCCAGCAGTCAGGGACTAACGCACTCTGGGGCCAACGTCCTGACTTTC CASSQGLTHSGANVLTF TRBD2 TRBV28 many TRBJ2-6
TGTGCCAGCAGCCTACTAGCGGGAGGCAGCGATACGCAGTATTTT CASSLLAGGSDTQYF TRBD2 TRBV6-5 many TRBJ2-3
TGTGCCAGCAGACGGACTAGCGGGGATGATACGCAGTATTTT CASRRTSGDDTQYF TRBD2 TRBV7-2 many TRBJ2-3
TGTGCCAGCAGCCCGGTCACGGACATTCAGTACTTC CASSPVTDIQYF - TRBV7-9 many TRBJ2-4
TGCAGTGCTAGAGATCTTTTTGGTGGACTAGTATCGGCAGATACGCAGTATTTT CSARDLFGGLVSADTQYF TRBD2 TRBV20-1 medium-sized TRBJ2-3
TGTGCCAGCAGCGTAGATCGTAACTATGGCTACACCTTC CASSVDRNYGYTF - TRBV9 many TRBJ1-2
TGTGCCAGCAGCAGGACTGCCAATGAGCAGTTCTTC CASSRTANEQFF - TRBV3-1 medium-sized TRBJ2-1
TGTGCCAGCAGCTGGTCTAGCGGTTACTACGAGCAGTACTTC CASSWSSGYYEQYF TRBD2 TRBV7-9 many TRBJ2-7
TGTGCCAGCAGCCAAGTTTACGGGAGGGCGACAGATACGCAGTATTTT CASSQVYGRATDTQYF TRBD2 TRBV14 many TRBJ2-3
TGCGCCAGCAGCCTCGGGTCGGGACACCCGGGACTAGCGGTCACAGATACGCAGTATTTT CASSLGSGHPGLAVTDTQYF TRBD2 TRBV5-1 many TRBJ2-3
TGCAGTGCTATGACTAGAGCCAAAAACATTCAGTACTTC CSAMTRAKNIQYF - TRBV20-1 - TRBJ2-4
TGTGCCAGCAGCTTAGCCCCGGGACAGGGATCGGAGGATAAAAAACTGTTTTTT CASSLAPGQGSEDKKLFF TRBD1 TRBV7-9 many TRBJ1-4